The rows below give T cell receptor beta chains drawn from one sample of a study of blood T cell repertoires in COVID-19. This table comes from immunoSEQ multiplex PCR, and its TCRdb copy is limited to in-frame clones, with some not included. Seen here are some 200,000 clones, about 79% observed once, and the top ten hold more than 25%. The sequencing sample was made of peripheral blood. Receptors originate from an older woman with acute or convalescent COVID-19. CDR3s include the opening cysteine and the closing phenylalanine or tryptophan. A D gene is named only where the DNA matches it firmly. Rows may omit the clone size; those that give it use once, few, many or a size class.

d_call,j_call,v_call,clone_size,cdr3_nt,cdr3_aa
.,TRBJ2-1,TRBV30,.,TGTGCCTGGAGTCCCGGGTCGAACAATGAGCAGTTCTTC,CAWSPGSNNEQFF
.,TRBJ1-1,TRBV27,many,TGTGCCAGCAGTTTAAGACTCGGGAACACTGAAGCTTTCTTT,CASSLRLGNTEAFF
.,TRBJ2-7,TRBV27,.,TGTGCCAGCAGTTTTTCCGGTGTGGGGAGGTTGAGCTCCTACGAGCAGTACTTC,CASSFSGVGRLSSYEQYF
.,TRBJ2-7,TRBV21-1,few,TGTGCCAGCAGCAAAGGGGGGACGGGAGGGAACGAGCAGTACTTC,CASSKGGTGGNEQYF
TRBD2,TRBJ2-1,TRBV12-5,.,TGTGCTAGTGGTAGAACACTAGCGTCCCAATACAATGAGCAGTTCTTC,CASGRTLASQYNEQFF
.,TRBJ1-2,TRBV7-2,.,TGTGCCAGCAGCTTTTTAACGGGGGGCCCTTATGGCTACACCTTC,CASSFLTGGPYGYTF
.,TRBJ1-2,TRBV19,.,TGTGCCAGTAGTATTCCGGACTACTATGGCTACACCTTC,CASSIPDYYGYTF
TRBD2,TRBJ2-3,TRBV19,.,TGTGCCAGTAGTACCGGGGCTAGCGGGGCTAGCACAGATACGCAGTATTTT,CASSTGASGASTDTQYF
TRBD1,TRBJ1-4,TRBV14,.,TGTGCCAGCTCTAAGGACAGGGTCGATGAAAAACTGTTTTTT,CASSKDRVDEKLFF
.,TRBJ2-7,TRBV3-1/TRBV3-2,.,TGTGCCAGCAGCCAAGATTATCCGGGAGAAGGGAACGAGCAGTACTTC,CASSQDYPGEGNEQYF
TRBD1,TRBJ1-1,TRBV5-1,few,TGCGCCAGCAGCAAGGGACAGGGCCAAACTGAAGCTTTCTTT,CASSKGQGQTEAFF
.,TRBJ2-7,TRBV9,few,TGTGCCAGCAGCGCGCTACCTAAAGCCTACGAGCAGTACTTC,CASSALPKAYEQYF
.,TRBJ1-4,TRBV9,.,TGTGCCAGCAGCGGGGGGCAAAATGAAAAACTGTTTTTT,CASSGGQNEKLFF
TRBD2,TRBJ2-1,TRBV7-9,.,TGTGCCAGCACCACAGGTCTAGCGGGAGGTTTCGGCAATGAGCAGTTCTTC,CASTTGLAGGFGNEQFF
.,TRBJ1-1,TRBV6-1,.,TGTGCCAGCAGTGACAGGGTTTCTGAAGCTTTCTTT,CASSDRVSEAFF
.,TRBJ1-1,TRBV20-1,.,TGCAGTGCTAGAGAGGGCTCCCGGGCTTTCTTT,CSAREGSRAFF
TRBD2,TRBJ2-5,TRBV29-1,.,TGCAGCGTCGCGAGTGGGCTAGCGGGAGGGTCAGAGACCCAGTACTTC,CSVASGLAGGSETQYF
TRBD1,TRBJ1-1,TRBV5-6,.,TGTGCCAGCAGAACAGGACAGGCGAGGGGAACTGAAGCTTTCTTT,CASRTGQARGTEAFF
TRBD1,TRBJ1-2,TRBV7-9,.,TGTGCCAGCAGCGTGGGACAGGGGGTTCCCGATGGCTACACCTTC,CASSVGQGVPDGYTF
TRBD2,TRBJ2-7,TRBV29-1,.,TGCAGCGTCTGGACTAGCGGAGCCTACGAGCAGTACTTC,CSVWTSGAYEQYF
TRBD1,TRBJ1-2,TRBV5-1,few,TGCGCCAGCAGCTTGGGGCAGGGGGCCTTTGGCTACACCTTC,CASSLGQGAFGYTF
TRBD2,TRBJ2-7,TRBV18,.,TGTGCCAGCTCACCATCGACTAGCGGGGCCTACGAGCAGTACTTC,CASSPSTSGAYEQYF
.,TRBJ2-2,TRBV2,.,TGTGCCAGCAAGTTGGTAGAGAACACCGGGGAGCTGTTTTTT,CASKLVENTGELFF
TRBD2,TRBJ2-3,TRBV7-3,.,TGTGCCAGCAGCTTAACTAGCGGGAGAGTAGATACGCAGTATTTT,CASSLTSGRVDTQYF
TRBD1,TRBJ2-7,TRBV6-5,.,TGTGCCAGCAGTCAGACAGGGAGATACTCCTACGAGCAGTACTTC,CASSQTGRYSYEQYF
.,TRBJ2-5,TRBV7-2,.,TGTGCCAGCAGCCGTACCCGGGAGCAAGAGACCCAGTACTTC,CASSRTREQETQYF
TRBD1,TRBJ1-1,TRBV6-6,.,TGTGCCAGCAGTTCTACAGGGGGATATGGAATCACTGAAGCTTTCTTT,CASSSTGGYGITEAFF
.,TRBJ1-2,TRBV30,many,TGTGCCTGGAGTCCCCGTTTGTGGGGCGCCTCTAACTATGGCTACACCTTC,CAWSPRLWGASNYGYTF
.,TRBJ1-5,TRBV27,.,TGTGCCAGCAGTTTATTTGGTCAGGTTCCTAATCAGCCCCAGCATTTT,CASSLFGQVPNQPQHF
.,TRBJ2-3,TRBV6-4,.,TGTGCCAGCAGTGGACTCACAGATACGCAGTATTTT,CASSGLTDTQYF
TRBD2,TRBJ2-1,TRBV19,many,TGTGCCAGTAGTATCCCAGCCACTAGCGGGTGGGGGAATGAGCAGTTCTTC,CASSIPATSGWGNEQFF
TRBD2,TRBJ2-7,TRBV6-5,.,TGTGCCAGCAGTTTTACTAGCGGGAGTAAGTACGAGCAGTACTTC,CASSFTSGSKYEQYF
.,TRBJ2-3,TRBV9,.,TGTGCCAGCAGCCGATCGGTTGGCACAGATACGCAGTATTTT,CASSRSVGTDTQYF
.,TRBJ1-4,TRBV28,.,TGTGCCAGCAGTTTGGTCCTAAATGAAAAACTGTTTTTT,CASSLVLNEKLFF
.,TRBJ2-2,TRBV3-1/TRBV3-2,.,TGTGCCAGCAGCCAAGGGTGGCGGAGATTGAACACCGGGGAGCTGTTTTTT,CASSQGWRRLNTGELFF
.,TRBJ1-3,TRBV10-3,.,TGTGCCATCAGGGGTTCCGTCTCGCGGGAGAAAGGAAACACCATATATTTT,CAIRGSVSREKGNTIYF
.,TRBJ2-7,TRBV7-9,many,TGTGCCAGCAGCTCCTTTACGGGATCGACTTTGGAGCCCGCCTACGAGCAGTACTTC,CASSSFTGSTLEPAYEQYF
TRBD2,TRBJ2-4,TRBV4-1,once,TGCGCCAGCGGTCCCCCAACCTCAGGGAGGGGAAACATTCAGTACTTC,CASGPPTSGRGNIQYF
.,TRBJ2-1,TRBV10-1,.,TGCGCCAGCAGTGAGTCGGGAGGACCCAATGAGCAGTTCTTC,CASSESGGPNEQFF
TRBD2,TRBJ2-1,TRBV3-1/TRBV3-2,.,TGTGCCAGCAGCTCCGGGCGGGAGAGAGTAGAGCAGTTCTTC,CASSSGRERVEQFF
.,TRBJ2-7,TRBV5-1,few,TGCGCCAGCAGCTTGGGTGGAGAATACTACGAGCAGTACTTC,CASSLGGEYYEQYF